Listed here are 18 T cell receptor beta chains from one sample, sequenced in a study of T cell changes during pregnancy in multiple sclerosis. Repertoires were generated with immunoSEQ multiplex PCR, while TCRdb's copy carries only in-frame clones and drops some. The table lists tens of thousands of clones, roughly 90% of them singletons, with less than 2% in the top ten. The sample was peripheral blood, taken in the first trimester of pregnancy. The receptors were gathered from a female donor with multiple sclerosis, enrolled in a pregnancy study.

The chain recombines TRBV7-9 with TRBJ2-3; 11 nucleotides agree with TRBD2. The CDR3 has 16 amino acids. V gave up 5 bases and J gave up 0 bases; unmatched junction bases: 4. Looked up from germline, CDR1 is SEHNR and CDR2 is FQNEAQ (reference sequence). The DNA for the CDR3 is TGTGCCAGCAGCCGCCGGACTAGCGGGAGCACAGATACGCAGTATTTT. Translated: CASSRRTSGSTDTQYF.

The chain uses TRBV25-1 and TRBJ1-2, with TRBD1 matching 7 bases. Germline CDR1 reads MGHDK; CDR2 reads SYGVNS. The CDR3 has 14 amino acids. V shed 3 bases and J 3 bases; nucleotides not matched to a gene: 4. The CDR3 DNA follows: TGTGCCAGCAGTGACCTTGGGACAGACTATGGCTACACCTTC. Amino acids: CASSDLGTDYGYTF.

V usage is TRBV5-1 and J usage is TRBJ2-3; the D gene is possibly TRBD2 (5 bases). The CDR3 has 16 amino acids. Germline V CDR1 and CDR2: SGHRS, YFSETQ. The V and J ends lost 3 bases and 0 bases respectively, with 14 bases between them. The CDR3 reads CASSYSGSLSTDTQYF. Written as DNA, the CDR3 is TGCGCCAGCAGCTACAGCGGATCTCTTAGCACAGATACGCAGTATTTT.

This rearrangement joins TRBV2 to TRBJ1-1, with a tentative D call TRBD1 (6 bases). V dropped 8 bases and J dropped 0 bases, with 13 bases sitting between them. CDR1 is SNHLY, CDR2 FYNNEI, per germline. The CDR3 extends over 14 amino acids. CDR3 region: CASCYRAMNTEAFF. The CDR3 region has the DNA TGTGCCAGCTGTTACAGGGCTATGAACACTGAAGCTTTCTTT.

This chain connects TRBV5-3 to TRBJ2-7; a possible D gene is TRBD1 (5 bases). TRBV5-3 is an ORF, with its function uncertain. Trimming left V 3 bases short and J 3 bases short, with 13 bases between. This CDR3 contains 14 residues. The CDR3 DNA is TGTGCCAGAAGCTCAGGGTCTCTGGTCTACGAGCAGTACTTC. This codes for CARSSGSLVYEQYF.

This clone has just a few counts. The chain links TRBV11-2 to TRBJ2-4, with TRBD1 identical over 8 bases. From germline, CDR1 is SGHAT and CDR2 FQNNGV. Trimming at V came to 5 bases and at J to 6 bases, leaving 9 bases not matched to a gene. The CDR3 runs to 15 residues. The CDR3 DNA is TGTGCCAGCAGCCCCGGGGGCACAGGGGGAAACATTCAGTACTTC. Its protein product is CASSPGGTGGNIQYF.

The gene calls are TRBV2 and TRBJ1-5; D possibly corresponds to TRBD1 (5 bases). Germline CDR1 SNHLY, CDR2 FYNNEI. The CDR3 covers 14 residues. With 7 bases removed from V and 6 bases from J, the gap between germline ends came to 16 bases. The CDR3 loop is CASMADPGAQPQHF. CDR3 nucleotide sequence: TGTGCCAGCATGGCGGATCCTGGGGCTCAGCCCCAGCATTTT.

The genes are TRBV5-1 and TRBJ2-2; 7 bases match TRBD2. The CDR3 is 21 amino acids. Per the germline V gene, CDR1 is SGHRS and CDR2 is YFSETQ. V shed 4 bases and J 4 bases; nucleotides not matched to a gene: 25. The CDR3 region has the DNA TGCGCCAGCAGCCGACTACGAGTGCGGCTAGCGGAGATTCGAGGCACCGGGGAGCTGTTTTTT. It translates to CASSRLRVRLAEIRGTGELFF.

The chain uses TRBV4-1 and TRBJ2-5; D not resolved. V was trimmed by 0 bases and J by 0 bases, leaving 14 bases between them. This CDR3 is 17 amino acids long. CDR1 is MGHRA, CDR2 YSYEKL, per germline. CDR3 coding DNA: TGCGCCAGCAGCCAAGATCTACTCAGCGCCTACCAAGAGACCCAGTACTTC. Residues: CASSQDLLSAYQETQYF.

This chain joins TRBV5-4 and TRBJ2-7, with D perhaps TRBD2 (6 bases). The CDR3 sequence is 16 residues long. Germline V gives CDR1 SGHNT, CDR2 YYREEE (reference sequence). V lost 4 bases and J 0 bases, leaving 17 bases between the germline ends. CDR3 bases: TGTGCCAGCAGCGCGCCGGGTAGCGGATTCTCCTACGAGCAGTACTTC. It translates to CASSAPGSGFSYEQYF.

The chain links TRBV13 to TRBJ2-7; 11 positions agree with TRBD2. This CDR3 spans 14 amino acids. The ends lost 5 bases at V and 3 bases at J; junction bases unmatched: 3. From germline, CDR1 is PRHDT and CDR2 FYEKMQ (reference sequence). CDR3 nucleotides: TGTGCCAGCAGCCAAGGGACTAGCGGCTACGAGCAGTACTTC. Protein: CASSQGTSGYEQYF.

The chain couples TRBV18 to TRBJ2-7; TRBD1 matches 7 bases. The germline V gene encodes CDR1 KGHSH and CDR2 LQKENI. The CDR3 length is 15 residues. V was clipped by 3 bases and J by 3 bases; unmatched bases: 8. Here the CDR3 reads CASSPDRASIYEQYF. In nucleotides, the CDR3 is TGTGCCAGCTCACCCGACAGGGCCAGTATCTACGAGCAGTACTTC. The full variable domain, rest sourced from reference TRBV18 and TRBJ2-7, is NAGVMQNPRHLVRRRGQEARLRCSPMKGHSHVYWYRQLPEEGLKFMVYLQKENIIDESGMPKERFSAEFPKEGPSILRIQQVVRGDSAAYFCASSPDRASIYEQYFGPGTRLTVT.

The chain carries TRBV11-3 and TRBJ2-2, with 9 bases that match TRBD1. This CDR3 spans 16 amino acids. The germline CDR1 and CDR2 sequences are SGHNT and YENEEA. With V trimmed by 5 bases and J by 6 bases, 10 bases remained unmatched. CDR3 sequence (DNA): TGTGCCAGCAGCCCACGGGGACAGGGAGGGGCCGGGGAGCTGTTTTTT. It is translated as CASSPRGQGGAGELFF.

The V and J genes are TRBV18 and TRBJ1-1, with 7 bases that match TRBD1. This CDR3 comprises 16 residues. J gave up 5 bases and V 3 bases, and 12 bases lay outside the gene matches. Germline V CDR1 and CDR2: KGHSH, LQKENI. This chain's CDR3 is CASSPRKGAPRTEAFF. CDR3 DNA sequence: TGTGCCAGCTCACCTCGGAAGGGGGCGCCCCGGACTGAAGCTTTCTTT.

V gene TRBV6-1 combines with J gene TRBJ2-1, with TRBD1 matching 10 bases. CDR1 and CDR2 from the germline V gene are MNHNS and SASEGT. This CDR3 contains 16 residues. V gave up 4 bases and J gave up 4 bases; unmatched junction bases: 7. CDR3 coding DNA: TGTGCCAGCAGTGGACGGACAGGGGGAGGGTACAATGAGCAGTTCTTC. Encoded protein: CASSGRTGGGYNEQFF.

The genes are TRBV2 and TRBJ2-2; no definite D call. The germline V gene has CDR1 SNHLY and CDR2 FYNNEI. Trimming left V 3 bases short and J 3 bases short, with 11 bases between. This CDR3 contains 15 residues. CDR3 nucleotides: TGTGCCAGCAGTGAGTCATGGGCCGACACCGGGGAGCTGTTTTTT. The encoded protein is CASSESWADTGELFF.

DNA for the CDR3: TGTGCCACCAGCAGAGATGGCCCAGGGGGCTTAACAGATACGCAGTATTTT. This gives the protein CATSRDGPGGLTDTQYF. This chain uses TRBV15 with TRBJ2-3; 8 bases agree with TRBD1. Germline lookup yields CDR1 LNHNV and CDR2 YYDKDF (reference sequence). The CDR3 spans 17 residues. The junction had 8 bases not matched to a gene; V was cut back by 0 bases and J by 3 bases.

This chain links TRBV27 with TRBJ2-7, with D possibly matching TRBD1 (6 bases). Trimming took 4 bases from V and 3 from J, leaving 13 bases between them. CDR3 length: 14 amino acids. Germline CDR1 MNHEY, CDR2 SMNVEV (reference sequence). CDR3 amino acids: CASSSPGHYYEQYF. The DNA for the CDR3 is TGTGCCAGCAGTTCGCCGGGACACTACTACGAGCAGTACTTC.